A selection of T cell receptor beta chains follows, all from one sample in a study of cytomegalovirus exposure and HLA in healthy donors. Repertoires were generated with immunoSEQ multiplex PCR, while TCRdb's copy carries only in-frame clones and drops some. The sample includes 90,000 to 100,000 clones. Sequenced: PBMCs. All receptors derive from a woman aged 30 to 39 in good health and CMV-seronegative. The CDR3 runs from the conserved cysteine through the conserved F or W. The D gene is left open where the match is weak.

TRBV6-5	TRBJ2-1	-	TGTGCCAGCATTCCTGGGGAGAATGAGCAGTTCTTC	CASIPGENEQFF
TRBV7-6	TRBJ1-1	TRBD1	TGTGCCAGCAGCTTAGCGGGACAGGGAGATGAAGCTTTCTTT	CASSLAGQGDEAFF
TRBV20-1	TRBJ2-2	-	TGCAGTGCTCCACGGGGAGCTGTTTTT	CSAPRGAVF
TRBV28	TRBJ2-5	-	TGTGCCAGCAGTTCTGTCCGGACAGAGGGGACCCAGTACTTC	CASSSVRTEGTQYF
TRBV28	TRBJ2-6	-	TGTGCCAGCAGTTCACCGGGCGGGGACCCCTCTGGGGCCAACGTCCTGACTTTC	CASSSPGGDPSGANVLTF
TRBV7-9	TRBJ2-1	TRBD2	TGTGCCAGCAGCCTCGAGGGACTAGCGGGAGGGAAGGGTAATGAGCAGTTCTTC	CASSLEGLAGGKGNEQFF
TRBV10-3	TRBJ2-3	-	TGTGCCATCAGTGAGTCACGAGGCGCCTCCACAGATACGCAGTATTTT	CAISESRGASTDTQYF
TRBV28	TRBJ1-4	TRBD1	TGTGCCAGCAGTTTACCTTCGGGGACAGGGAGGAAACTGTTTTTT	CASSLPSGTGRKLFF
TRBV28	TRBJ2-1	TRBD1	TGTGCCAGCAGTGCCTGGACAGGGGCCTACAATGAGCAGTTCTTC	CASSAWTGAYNEQFF
TRBV6-5	TRBJ2-2	-	TGTGCCAGCAGCGGACAGTCCACCGGGGAGCTGTTTTTT	CASSGQSTGELFF
TRBV6-1	TRBJ2-3	-	TGTGCCAGCAGGACCCTGGTGACAGGAGATACGCAGTATTTT	CASRTLVTGDTQYF
TRBV4-2	TRBJ1-1	TRBD1	TGTGCCAGCAGCTACAAGACAGGGTGGGAGTTGGACACTGAAGCTTTCTTT	CASSYKTGWELDTEAFF
TRBV9	TRBJ2-3	TRBD2	TGTGCCAGCGGAAGGGCTAGCGGAGCCACGGATACGCAGTATTTT	CASGRASGATDTQYF
TRBV27	TRBJ2-3	-	TGTGCCAGCGGGCTGAGCCTAGCGCGTTCCTATTTT	CASGLSLARSYF
TRBV19	TRBJ1-3	TRBD1	TGTGCCAGTAGTATGGACAGGGCGACGCACACCATATATTTT	CASSMDRATHTIYF
TRBV4-1	TRBJ2-2	-	TGCGCCAGCAGCCAAGCCCCCGGGAACTCCGGGGAGCTGTTTTTT	CASSQAPGNSGELFF
TRBV9	TRBJ2-5	-	TGTGCCAGCAGCGTAGGGGGGGGGCTTGGGGAGACCCAGTACTTC	CASSVGGGLGETQYF
TRBV9	TRBJ2-7	TRBD2	TGTGCCAGCAGCGGGGGACCCGGGACTAGCGGGAACGAGCAGTACTTC	CASSGGPGTSGNEQYF
TRBV11-2	TRBJ2-7	-	TGTGCCAGCATTGGTGTGGCAGGGAATTACGAGCAGTACTTC	CASIGVAGNYEQYF
TRBV11-2	TRBJ2-1	TRBD2	TGTGCCAGCAGCAAACTAGCGGGAGGGCCTGGCAATGAGCAGTTCTTC	CASSKLAGGPGNEQFF
TRBV5-1	TRBJ2-5	-	TGCGCCAGCTCCCCTCCCCGGGACATTCAAGAGACCCAGTACTTC	CASSPPRDIQETQYF
TRBV6-5	TRBJ2-5	TRBD1	TGTGCCAGCAACAAACAGGGGGAGGATGAGACCCAGTACTTC	CASNKQGEDETQYF
TRBV5-4	TRBJ2-7	TRBD2	TGTGCCAGCAGCTCCGGGACTAGCGGAGATCTCGCCTACGAGCAGTACTTC	CASSSGTSGDLAYEQYF
TRBV9	TRBJ1-2	TRBD1	TGTGCCAGCAGCGGCCGGGACAGCTCCCTCTATGGCTACACCTTC	CASSGRDSSLYGYTF
TRBV19	TRBJ1-1	TRBD1	TGTGCCAGTAGTAGCCCGACAGGGGGAAACCCGAACACTGAAGCTTTCTTT	CASSSPTGGNPNTEAFF
TRBV6-1	TRBJ1-1	TRBD1	TGTGCCAGCAGTGATTCGACAGGGCGTGGCACTGAAGCTTTCTTT	CASSDSTGRGTEAFF
TRBV27	TRBJ2-3	-	TGTGCCAGCAGTTTATCGGTCTGGGGGGTTGCCGCAGATACGCAGTATTTT	CASSLSVWGVAADTQYF
TRBV9	TRBJ2-1	TRBD2	TGTGCCAGCAGCGTAGGGGGCGGGAGAGGGAATGAGCAGTTCTTC	CASSVGGGRGNEQFF
TRBV5-1	TRBJ2-7	TRBD1	TGCGCCAGCAGCCCCGGGACAGGGGAGACTCTCTACGAGCAGTACTTC	CASSPGTGETLYEQYF
TRBV28	TRBJ2-3	-	TGTGCCAGCAGTTTACCGGGGATTCAGACAGATACGCAGTATTTT	CASSLPGIQTDTQYF
TRBV7-7	TRBJ1-1	-	TGTGCTAGCAGCTCCGGACAGAAAGTAGCTTTCTTT	CASSSGQKVAFF
TRBV10-3	TRBJ2-1	-	TGTGCCATCAGTGATTCCCGGGGGAGGTACAATGAGCAGTTCTTC	CAISDSRGRYNEQFF
TRBV11-3	TRBJ2-7	TRBD1	TGTGCCAGCAGCAGAGGACAGGGTAACTACGAGCAGTACTTC	CASSRGQGNYEQYF
TRBV5-4	TRBJ1-1	-	TGTGCCAGCAGCCCCGGGAGACGGAACACTGAAGCTTTCTTT	CASSPGRRNTEAFF
TRBV19	TRBJ1-3	-	TGTGCCAGTTCCGGACTCCAAATTGGAAACACCATATATTTT	CASSGLQIGNTIYF
TRBV11-3	TRBJ2-5	TRBD1	TGTGCCAGCAGCCCCGGACAGGGAGAGCAAGAGACCCAGTACTTC	CASSPGQGEQETQYF